This TCR beta chain was sequenced during a study of somatic mutations in cytotoxic T cells in rheumatoid arthritis. As for the study in general: Using a FACSAria II or Sony SH800, a portion of the V beta antibody-stained T-cell populations were flow-sorted at nearly 100% purity, and among those populations were V beta1+ cells that were then sequenced for TCRB.

V gave up 4 bases and J gave up 11 bases, with 17 bases separating them. Germline V gene sequence: CDR1 GTSNPN, CDR2 SVGIG (reference sequence). This CDR3 has 12 amino acids. Profiled with immunoSEQ multiplex PCR; TCRdb holds only in-frame clones, not every one. The sample lists more than 10,000 clones; 80% were seen once. This clonotype was obtained from an adult with rheumatoid arthritis. V is TRBV30 and J is TRBJ1-1, with D unresolved. Sequenced: CD8+ T cells sorted from blood. The CDR3 nucleotides read TGTGCCTGGAACTCGGCTCGTGAAGAGGCTTTCTTT. Translating it yields CAWNSAREEAFF.